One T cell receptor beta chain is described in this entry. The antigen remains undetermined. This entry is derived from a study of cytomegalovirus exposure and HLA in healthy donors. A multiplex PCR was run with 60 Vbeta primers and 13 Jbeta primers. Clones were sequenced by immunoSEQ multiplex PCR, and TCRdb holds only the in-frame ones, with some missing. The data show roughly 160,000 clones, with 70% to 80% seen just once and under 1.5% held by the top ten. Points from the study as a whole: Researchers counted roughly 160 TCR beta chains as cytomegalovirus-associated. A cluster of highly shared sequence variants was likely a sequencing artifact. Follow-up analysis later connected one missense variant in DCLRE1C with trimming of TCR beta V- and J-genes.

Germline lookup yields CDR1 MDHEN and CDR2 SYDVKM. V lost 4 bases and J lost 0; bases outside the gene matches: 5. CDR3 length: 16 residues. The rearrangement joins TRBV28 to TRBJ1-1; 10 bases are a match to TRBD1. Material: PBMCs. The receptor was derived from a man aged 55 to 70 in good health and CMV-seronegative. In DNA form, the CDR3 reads TGTGCCAGCAGTTCACCGGACAGGGGGATGAACACTGAAGCTTTCTTT. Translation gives CASSSPDRGMNTEAFF.